The T cell receptor beta chain under discussion was sequenced for a study of T cells in Graves' hyperthyroidism and ophthalmopathy. The CDR3 is made up of 16 amino acids. V was clipped by 0 bases and J by 0 bases, with 8 bases between them. Germline CDR1 and CDR2: SNHLY and FYNNEI. RNA transcripts were the template for amplifying TCR beta CDR3 regions. The study used the HTBI primer set for a first-round RT-PCR of the TCR CDR3. TCRdb independently ran MiXCR on the multiplex PCR reads; one entry per CDR3 protein. The table lists about 690,000 distinct CDR3 sequences, roughly a sixth of them singletons. This clonotype was picked up one time.

Sequencing was carried out using blood. The clonotype originates from a man over 45 with Graves' hyperthyroidism. The gene calls are TRBV2 and TRBJ1-4, with TRBD1 as a possible D gene (6 bases). CDR3 sequence reads: CASSEAGAATNEKLFF. The CDR3 DNA reads as TGTGCCAGCAGTGAAGCGGGGGCTGCAACTAATGAAAAACTGTTTTTT. The entire variable domain, with the rest obtained from reference TRBV2 and TRBJ1-4, is as follows: EPEVTQTPSHQVTQMGQEVILRCVPISNHLYFYWYRQILGQKVEFLVSFYNNEISEKSEIFDDQFSVERPDGSNFTLKIRSTKLEDSAMYFCASSEAGAATNEKLFFGSGTQLSVL.